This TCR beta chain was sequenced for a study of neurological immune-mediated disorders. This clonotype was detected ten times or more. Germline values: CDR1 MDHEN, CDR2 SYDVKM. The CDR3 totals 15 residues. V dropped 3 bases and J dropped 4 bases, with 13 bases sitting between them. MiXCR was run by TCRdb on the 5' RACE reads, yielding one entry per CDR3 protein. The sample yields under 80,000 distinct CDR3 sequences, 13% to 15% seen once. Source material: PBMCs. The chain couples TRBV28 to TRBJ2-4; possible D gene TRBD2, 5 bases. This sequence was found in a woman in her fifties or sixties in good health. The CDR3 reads CASSFGGPLKNIQYF. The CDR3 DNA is TGTGCCAGCAGTTTCGGCGGGCCATTGAAAAACATTCAGTACTTC.